This T cell receptor beta chain was captured in a study of OX40 agonist ivuxolimab in advanced cancers. Study as a whole: At 0.01 to 10 mg/kg, ivuxolimab was administered intravenously to patients every 2 weeks. Study-level results: CD4+ T cells averaged fewer expanded clones than CD8+ T cells.

This clone was seen just once. Antigen: not known. TCRdb's table, derived via immunoSEQ multiplex PCR, lists solely in-frame clones and lacks some. This table has tens of thousands of clones, 75% to 90% appearing once. People who had autoimmune disease history or systemic immunosuppression were excluded. Germline V gene sequence: CDR1 SGHRS, CDR2 YFSETQ. J lost 3 bases, V lost 4 bases, and 8 bases had no gene match. The CDR3 contains 16 residues. This sequence joins TRBV5-1 and TRBJ2-7; 12 bases align to TRBD2. The sequencing here drew on CD4+ or CD8+ T cells sorted from blood, taken in a trial of the OX40 agonist ivuxolimab. The sequence was obtained from an adult with an advanced solid tumor such as melanoma, head and neck, liver or kidney cancer. In DNA, the CDR3 is TGCGCCAGCAGCCCAACTAGCGGGAGGACCTACTACGAGCAGTACTTC. Its translation is CASSPTSGRTYYEQYF.